Listed below are T cell receptor beta chains from one sample, sequenced in a study of blood T cell repertoires in COVID-19. Clones were read by immunoSEQ multiplex PCR, and TCRdb kept only the in-frame ones, dropping some. The sample has fewer than 60,000 clones; roughly 78% are singletons. The source material was peripheral blood. These receptors were collected from a man between 65 and 80 years old with acute or convalescent COVID-19. CDR3s include the opening cysteine and the closing phenylalanine or tryptophan. D genes are given only for firm matches. Clone size appears in some rows only: once, few, many, or a class for an expanded clone.

TGTGCCAGCAGCCCCGCGGAGGGTGGCAACATTCAGTACTTC	CASSPAEGGNIQYF	NA	NA	TRBV6-2/TRBV6-3	TRBJ2-4
TGTGCCAGCAGCCTCCGTAGTTTTGAGGGTGAGCAGTTCTTC	CASSLRSFEGEQFF	NA	NA	TRBV5-4	TRBJ2-1
TGTGCCAGCAGCCGACTCGGGACTAGCGGCTACAATGAGCAGTTCTTC	CASSRLGTSGYNEQFF	NA	TRBD2	TRBV4-2	TRBJ2-1
TGTGCCACCAGGAAGGGGGGGCTTGGGGCCAACGTCCTGACTTTC	CATRKGGLGANVLTF	NA	NA	TRBV27	TRBJ2-6
TGTGCCAGCAGCTTAGGTTCAGGTTCACCCCTCCACTTT	CASSLGSGSPLHF	NA	NA	TRBV7-2	TRBJ1-6
TGCGCCAGCGGGGGGGGCGGGATCGAGACCCAGTACTTC	CASGGGGIETQYF	NA	NA	TRBV10-2	TRBJ2-5
TGTGCCAGCAGTTCAGGGCAGGCATACAATCAGCCCCAGCATTTT	CASSSGQAYNQPQHF	NA	NA	TRBV6-5	TRBJ1-5
TGTGCCACCAGTGATGCCGGGACTAGCGGGGGAAATGAGCAGTTCTTC	CATSDAGTSGGNEQFF	NA	TRBD2	TRBV24-1	TRBJ2-1
TGTGCCTGGAGTTATAGACAATTTAATTCACCCCTCCACTTT	CAWSYRQFNSPLHF	NA	NA	TRBV30	TRBJ1-6
TGTGCCAGCAGCTTAGTTCAAGAAAAACTGTTTTTT	CASSLVQEKLFF	NA	NA	TRBV7-9	TRBJ1-4
TGTGCCAGTAGTATAGAGCAGGGGCGGCACAATGAGCAGTTCTTC	CASSIEQGRHNEQFF	NA	NA	TRBV19	TRBJ2-1
TGTGCCAGCAGCCCGCGGACAGGGTATAATTCACCCCTCCACTTT	CASSPRTGYNSPLHF	NA	TRBD1	TRBV11-2	TRBJ1-6
TGTGCCAGCAGGGAAACAGAGGGACAGGGAGACGGGGAGACCCAGTACTTC	CASRETEGQGDGETQYF	NA	TRBD1	TRBV6-1	TRBJ2-5
TGTGCCAGCAGCTTGCCCGGGGTACTAACCTACGAGCAGTACTTC	CASSLPGVLTYEQYF	NA	NA	TRBV5-6	TRBJ2-7
TGTGCCAGCAGCTGGGTCCCGGGACTAGCGGGAGTAAGGGGTACCGGGGAGCTGTTTTTT	CASSWVPGLAGVRGTGELFF	NA	TRBD2	TRBV28	TRBJ2-2
TGTGCCAGCAGCCGAGAAGGGGCTAGCGGGGACCACGAGCAGTACTTC	CASSREGASGDHEQYF	NA	TRBD2	TRBV3-1/TRBV3-2	TRBJ2-7
TGCGCCAGCAGCTCGGGACTAGCGGTGTACCAAGAGACCCAGTACTTC	CASSSGLAVYQETQYF	once	TRBD2	TRBV5-1	TRBJ2-5
TGTGCCAGTTCCGGCGGAGGTTACAATCAGCCCCAGCATTTT	CASSGGGYNQPQHF	NA	NA	TRBV25-1	TRBJ1-5
TGTGCCAGCAAGCCGGGGGGCCCCGGGGAGCTGTTTTTT	CASKPGGPGELFF	NA	NA	TRBV2	TRBJ2-2
TGCGCCAGCAGCCGCTACTACGGGACAGAAGAGACCCAGTACTTC	CASSRYYGTEETQYF	NA	TRBD1	TRBV5-1	TRBJ2-5
TGTGCCAGCAGTTACGGCGGCAACTATAATTCACCCCTCCACTTT	CASSYGGNYNSPLHF	NA	NA	TRBV6-5	TRBJ1-6
TGCGCCAGCAGCCCAAGCACTAGCGGAGAGACCCAGTACTTC	CASSPSTSGETQYF	NA	TRBD2	TRBV4-3	TRBJ2-5